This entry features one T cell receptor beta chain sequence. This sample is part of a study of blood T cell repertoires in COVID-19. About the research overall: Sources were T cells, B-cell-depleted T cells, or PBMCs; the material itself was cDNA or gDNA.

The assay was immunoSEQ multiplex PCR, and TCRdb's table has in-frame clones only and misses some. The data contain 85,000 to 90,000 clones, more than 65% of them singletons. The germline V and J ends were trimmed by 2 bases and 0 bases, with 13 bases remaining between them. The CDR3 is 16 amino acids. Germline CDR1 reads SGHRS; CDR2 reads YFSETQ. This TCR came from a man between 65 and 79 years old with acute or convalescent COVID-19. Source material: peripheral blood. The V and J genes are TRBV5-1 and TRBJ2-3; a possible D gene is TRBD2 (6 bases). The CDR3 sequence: CASSLGGAPSTDTQYF. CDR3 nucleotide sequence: TGCGCCAGCAGCTTAGGCGGGGCGCCTAGCACAGATACGCAGTATTTT.